The sequence of this T cell receptor (beta chain) was determined in a study of blood T cells in healthy people across ages. General study points: Without sorted subsets, naive and antigen-experienced compartments could not be conclusively compared. A roughly linear fall in TCR beta diversity per million T cells was seen with increasing age.

This clonotype was counted a few times. Its specificity is not known. CDR1 SGHTA and CDR2 FQGNSA come from the germline V gene. CDR3 length: 15 residues. The V segment lost 3 bases and the J segment 7 bases; nucleotides outside the gene matches: 10. Sample-barcoded 5' priming and a J-beta primer mix drove a second PCR of roughly 7 to 11 cycles. A single record per CDR3 protein comes from TCRdb applying MiXCR to the 5' RACE reads. The sample records 1 million or so distinct CDR3 sequences, 35% to 50% being singletons. Material: blood. The rearrangement joins TRBV7-2 to TRBJ2-7, with 9 positions matching TRBD2. This sequence was found in a woman in her sixties in good health. The CDR3 is CASSLQAGGAGEQYF. The DNA for the CDR3 is TGTGCCAGCAGCTTGCAAGCGGGAGGTGCGGGTGAGCAGTACTTC.